The 18 T cell receptor beta chains below come from one sample, sequenced in a study of T-cell reconstitution after alpha-beta-depleted transplantation in children. Unique molecular identifiers were incorporated when the TCRbeta library was constructed. TCRdb analysed the PCR reads with MiXCR anew, one entry per CDR3 protein. The sample has under 400,000 distinct CDR3 sequences, about a quarter seen once; the top ten hold roughly 11%. Sequencing was performed on PBMCs, mostly from graft donor cells, taken 180 days after TCRalphabeta/CD19-depleted stem cell transplant. The receptors come from a male patient under 18 who had a stem cell transplant for acute lymphoblastic leukemia, so the T cells may come from the graft donor.

A remark on this clonotype: At one of its ends the junction is not consistent with the germline gene, which may arise from a read error. This chain uses TRBV11-3 with TRBJ2-1; D is tentatively TRBD1 or TRBD2 (5 bases each). Germline V gives CDR1 SGHNT, CDR2 YENEEA. The CDR3 covers 13 residues. The CDR3 region has the DNA TGTGCCAGCAGCCCAATAGGGAGAGGGGAGCAGCTCTTC. This sequence encodes CASSPIGRGEQLF.

The chain couples TRBV27 to TRBJ2-7; D tentatively reads TRBD1 or TRBD2 (5 bases each). This CDR3 region has 16 residues. CDR1 is MNHEY, CDR2 SMNVEV, per germline (reference sequence). Deletions cut 6 bases from V and 0 bases from J, with 18 bases between. For the CDR3, the DNA is TGTGCCAGCAGCCGTCTTGGGACCACGAGCTCCTACGAGCAGTACTTC. Protein sequence: CASSRLGTTSSYEQYF.

The gene calls are TRBV7-2 and TRBJ2-5; 10 bases are a match to TRBD1. This CDR3 is built from 14 residues. V lost 4 bases to trimming and J lost 5 bases; unmatched junction nucleotides: 4. Germline CDR1 SGHTA, CDR2 FQGNSA. CDR3 DNA sequence: TGTGCCAGCAGCTCAGACAGGGGGCAGGAGACCCAGTACTTC. Protein product: CASSSDRGQETQYF.

This rearrangement joins TRBV4-1 to TRBJ1-6; D is possibly TRBD1 (6 bases). CDR1 and CDR2 (germline): MGHRA, YSYEKL. The CDR3 is made up of 14 amino acids. V gave up 0 bases and J gave up 13 bases, with 13 bases separating them. CDR3 sequence (DNA): TGCGCCAGCAGCCAAGAAACAGGGTGGGGGCCCCTCCACTTT. Protein sequence: CASSQETGWGPLHF.

The chain couples TRBV6-5 to TRBJ2-7; D call uncertain. This CDR3 region has 14 residues. Germline V lookup: CDR1 MNHEY, CDR2 SVGAGI. The V and J ends lost 0 bases and 3 bases respectively, with 9 bases between them. The CDR3 DNA follows: TGTGCCAGCAGTTACTCGACGGCCGGCTACGAGCAGTACTTC. Protein product: CASSYSTAGYEQYF.

A few counts support this clonotype. The chain couples TRBV3-2 to TRBJ2-1; the D call in the table, TRBD2, was not verified against the DNA. TRBV3-2 is a pseudogene segment. The CDR3 contains 15 residues. This chain's CDR3 is CASSQDRPGGGEQFF. In DNA, the CDR3 is TGTGCCAGCAGCCAAGATAGGCCGGGAGGAGGAGAGCAGTTCTTC.

V usage is TRBV5-6 and J usage is TRBJ2-1, with a weak D call TRBD2 (5 bases). The CDR3 is 17 amino acids. Germline assignment: CDR1 SGHDT and CDR2 YYEEEE. V was trimmed by 4 bases and J by 0 bases, leaving 17 bases between them. Written as DNA, the CDR3 is TGTGCCAGCAGCCTCCACTGGGCGGGTCCCTCCTACAATGAGCAGTTCTTC. It is translated as CASSLHWAGPSYNEQFF.

There are a few counts of this clonotype. The rearrangement links TRBV11-2 to TRBJ1-1; no reliable D call. Trimming took 1 base from V and 7 from J, leaving 10 bases between them. The CDR3 runs to 13 residues. The germline CDR1 and CDR2 sequences are SGHAT and FQNNGV. CDR3 bases: TGTGCCAGCAGCTTAGTTGAAGGGATTGAAGCTTTCTTT. This translates into CASSLVEGIEAFF.

This clonotype was detected a few times. V and J are TRBV6-4 and TRBJ1-1; D might be TRBD1 (5 bases). The V gene's germline CDR1 is MRHNA and CDR2 SNTAGT. The CDR3 runs 14 residues. V lost 6 bases to trimming and J lost 0 bases, with 11 bases between them. DNA of the CDR3: TGTGCCAGCAGCCCCGGGGCAATGAACACTGAAGCTTTCTTT. It codes for CASSPGAMNTEAFF.

The V gene is TRBV24-1, the J gene TRBJ2-1; TRBD2 is a possible D gene (5 bases). The germline gives CDR1 KGHDR, CDR2 SFDVKD. Trimming removed 3 bases at V and 3 bases at J, with 11 bases between. CDR3 length: 15 amino acids. The chain's CDR3 is CATSDPRGIYNEQFF. The CDR3 DNA reads as TGTGCCACCAGTGATCCCCGGGGTATCTACAATGAGCAGTTCTTC.

Only a few counts were recorded for this clonotype. J is TRBJ2-1 and V is TRBV6-1, with D maybe TRBD2 (6 bases). Germline-derived CDR1 and CDR2 are MNHNS and SASEGT. This CDR3 comprises 18 residues. Trimming took off 0 bases at V and 2 bases at J, with 17 bases between the two ends. The DNA of the CDR3 is TGTGCCAGCAGTGAAGCGGTATCGGGGACTCGACCCTACAATGAGCAGTTCTTC. Translation gives CASSEAVSGTRPYNEQFF.

This chain connects TRBV5-1 to TRBJ2-7, with 8 nucleotides matching TRBD1. From germline, CDR1 is SGHRS and CDR2 YFSETQ. The junction had 8 bases not matched to a gene; V was cut back by 0 bases and J by 6 bases. There are 15 residues in the CDR3. The CDR3 nucleotides read TGCGCCAGCAGCTTGGATGGGACAGGATCCCGCGAGCAGTACTTC. Residues: CASSLDGTGSREQYF. Variable domain in full (rest from reference TRBV5-1 and TRBJ2-7): KAGVTQTPRYLIKTRGQQVTLSCSPISGHRSVSWYQQTPGQGLQFLFEYFSETQRNKGNFPGRFSGRQFSNSRSEMNVSTLELGDSALYLCASSLDGTGSREQYFGPGTRLTVT.

This clonotype was counted a few times. One end of the junction varies from germline; a read error may be responsible. The gene calls are TRBV18 and TRBJ2-5; 7 bases align to TRBD1. The CDR3 contains 13 residues. CDR1 is KGHSH, CDR2 LQKENI, per germline. CDR3 coding DNA: TGTGCCAGCTCACCGGATACCGACAGGGAAGAGTCCTTC. It encodes CASSPDTDREESF. Using reference TRBV18 and TRBJ2-5 for the parts outside the CDR3, the full variable domain is NAGVMQNPRHLVRRRGQEARLRCSPMKGHSHVYWYRQLPEEGLKFMVYLQKENIIDESGMPKERFSAEFPKEGPSILRIQQVVRGDSAAYFCASSPDTDREESFGPGTRLLVL.

This clonotype was counted only a few times. The CDR3 region is CASSPQAGQVHEKLFF. Here the CDR3 DNA reads TGTGCCAGCTCGCCCCAAGCGGGACAGGTCCATGAAAAACTGTTTTTT. The chain has TRBV18 and TRBJ1-4; 8 bases fit TRBD1. The CDR3 covers 16 residues. The V segment lost 6 bases and the J segment 6 bases; nucleotides outside the gene matches: 12. Germline CDR1 and CDR2: KGHSH and LQKENI.

This clonotype was counted only a few times. This chain links TRBV29-1 with TRBJ2-5; D might be TRBD2 (5 bases). V lost 3 bases to trimming and J lost 5 bases, with 19 bases between them. This CDR3 has 15 residues. From germline, CDR1 is SQVTM and CDR2 ANQGSEA. The CDR3, as DNA: TGCAGCGTTGACGGGCACTCACTAGGTCGTGAGACCCAGTACTTC. Translating gives CSVDGHSLGRETQYF.

The V and J genes are TRBV7-7 and TRBJ2-5; 10 bases match TRBD1. Losses at the gene ends were 5 bases for V and 5 bases for J; bases not matched to a gene: 5. CDR1 and CDR2 from the germline V gene are SSHAT and FNYEAQ (reference sequence). The CDR3 covers 14 residues. The CDR3 nucleotides are TGTGCCAGCAGCCCGGACAGGGGGGGGGAGACCCAGTACTTC. Translated, it gives CASSPDRGGETQYF.

There are a few counts of this clonotype. The V gene is TRBV10-3, the J gene TRBJ2-7; D tentatively fits TRBD1 or TRBD2 (8 bases each). The V end was cut by 3 bases, the J end by 0 bases, with 27 bases between. From germline, CDR1 is ENHRY and CDR2 SYGVKD. The CDR3 sequence is 20 residues long. The CDR3 sequence is CAISDPGGAGTGLYSYEQYF. In DNA form, the CDR3 reads TGTGCCATCAGTGACCCGGGGGGGGCGGGGACAGGCCTTTACTCCTACGAGCAGTACTTC.

In this sample, this clonotype turned up a few times. The chain recombines TRBV7-2 with TRBJ1-3; maybe TRBD1 (6 bases). The V end lost 1 base, the J end lost 4 bases, and 14 bases lay between the germline ends. CDR1 and CDR2 (germline): SGHTA, FQGNSA. The CDR3 contains 16 residues. The CDR3 reads CASSLVVRGLGNTIYF. The CDR3 coding sequence is TGTGCCAGCAGCTTAGTGGTCCGGGGGCTCGGAAACACCATATATTTT.